A single T cell receptor beta chain is shown here with its context. This clonotype came up a few times. The antigen this receptor binds is unknown. No base quality values were provided; no much bigger clone lies one nucleotide off. The sample's time point label is to be understood as: persistent/refractory GD, antithyroid drugs over 5 years with positive TRAb. RNA was extracted from PBMCs in TRIzol for both TCR sequencing and RNA sequencing. The diagnosis of Graves' disease followed American Thyroid Association guidelines. The patients came from an endocrinology department in Xi'an, China. Each patient gave 7.5 to 10 milliliters of peripheral blood, collected in an EDTA anticoagulant tube. Ficoll Paque Plus density gradient separation was used to isolate PBMCs, and no further T cell sorting was performed. An Agilent 2100 Bioanalyzer and agarose gel were used to check RNA quality, while a NanoDrop 2000 measured RNA concentration.

This sample stems from a study of regulatory T cells in long-lasting Graves disease (dated by TCRdb to 2020 to 2022). As for the study more broadly: To count as having persistent Graves' disease, a patient had to have received antithyroid drug treatment for over 5 years with TSH receptor autoantibodies remaining persistently positive. On average, persistent Graves' disease patients in the clinical cohort had been on antithyroid drugs for eight to twelve years. A total of roughly 35 samples were covered by TCR sequencing, comprising some 13 persistent and about 20 newly diagnosed Graves' disease patients. The study took place in China and was registered as a clinical trial. Patients with persistent Graves' disease were compared with patients with newly diagnosed Graves' disease using TCR sequencing and RNA sequencing of peripheral blood.

Preparation of the library involved multiplex PCR. The sequencing machine was an Illumina HiSeq 4000. TCR beta libraries were built with iRepertoire HTBI primers and Arm-PCR amplification of CDR3 regions. Gel purification was performed on PCR products prior to sequencing. Regarding the original processing steps: Gene usage analysis of CDR3 amino acid clonotypes relied on the roughly 58 TRBV and 15 or so TRBJ segments identified across samples. Filtered high-quality paired reads were merged into contigs using COPE and FqMerger. BLAST was used to align contigs to IMGT TRBV, TRBD and TRBJ reference genes, with CDR3 defined following IMGT. Highly expanded clones were defined as clonotypes with a frequency above 0.1%. Shannon entropy served as the measure of repertoire diversity, while the Gini coefficient captured V-J evenness. A clonotype found in more than one individual was treated as public. The public reads were reanalyzed by TCRdb: fastp trimming at Q25, MiXCR alignment, in-frame beta chains only. Rows with a matching CDR3 protein are joined into one entry that keeps the most common DNA and genes. TCRdb, rather than the study authors, made the V and J calls. The sample profile shows fewer than 400,000 distinct CDR3 sequences; 20% of them were found once. The ten largest clones add up to about 20% of the sample.

The paper's findings and limits, for the study overall: Persistent patients shared more public clonotypes among themselves (around 2,700) than newly diagnosed patients did (about 970). Lower TCR Shannon entropy and fewer highly expanded clones were observed in persistent Graves' disease patients than in newly diagnosed patients, which suggested clonal expansion. Only the TCR beta chain was sequenced and analyzed. The authors noted that the small sample size was a limitation that may lower accuracy. Peripheral blood alone was examined, since thyroid tissue, which constituted the primary lesion, could not be accessed.

This TCR was sampled from a female donor with Graves disease. This specimen consisted of peripheral blood mononuclear cells (PBMCs), obtained when the disease was refractory, from a patient treated with antithyroid drugs.

The base sequence is TGTGCCAGCAGCGCTCCACAGGGACTAGCAGTCTACGAGCAGTACTTC. Translated, this is CASSAPQGLAVYEQYF. The chain is assembled from TRBV7-9 and TRBJ2-7, with TRBD2 matching 9 junction bases. Trimming takes 5 bases off V and 3 bases off J; junction bases not matched to a gene: 11. The germline V gene (reference sequence) yields SEHNR for CDR1 and FQNEAQ for CDR2. The CDR3 spans 16 residues, from the cysteine through the phenylalanine. The sequence is cut down to CDR3 DNA, 48 bases in frame from base 1.